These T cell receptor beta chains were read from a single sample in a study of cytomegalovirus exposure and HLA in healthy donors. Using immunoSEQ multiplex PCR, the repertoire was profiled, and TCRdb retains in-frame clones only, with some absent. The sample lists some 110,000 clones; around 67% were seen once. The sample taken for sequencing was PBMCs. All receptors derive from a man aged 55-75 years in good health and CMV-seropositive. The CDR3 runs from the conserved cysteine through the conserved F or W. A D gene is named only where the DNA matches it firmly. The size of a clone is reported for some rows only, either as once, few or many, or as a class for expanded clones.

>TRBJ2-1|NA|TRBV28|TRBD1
TGTGCCAGCAGTTCTTTCCCCGGACAGGAGTACAATGAGCAGTTCTTC
CASSSFPGQEYNEQFF
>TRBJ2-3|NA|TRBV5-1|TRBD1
TGCGCCAGCAGCTTGATGGGACAGGGGGCAGCAGATACGCAGTATTTT
CASSLMGQGAADTQYF
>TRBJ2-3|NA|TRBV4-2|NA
TGTGCCAGCAGCCAAGAAGTTGGGGGGTCAGATACGCAGTATTTT
CASSQEVGGSDTQYF
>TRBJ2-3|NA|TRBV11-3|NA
TGTGCCAGCAGCTTAGAAAGGGGAAGGGCGCAGTATTTT
CASSLERGRAQYF
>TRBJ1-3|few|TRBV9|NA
TGTGCCAGCAGCGTAGAGCAGGGGAGATGGGACACCATATATTTT
CASSVEQGRWDTIYF
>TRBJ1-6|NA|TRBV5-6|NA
TGTGCCAGCAGCTTGGGCAGTTATAATTCACCCCTCCACTTT
CASSLGSYNSPLHF
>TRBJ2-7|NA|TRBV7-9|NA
TGTGCCAGCAGCCCATCCACGGGGTACTCCTACGAGCAGTACTTC
CASSPSTGYSYEQYF
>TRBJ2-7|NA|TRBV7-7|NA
TGTGCTAGCAGCCAATCAGGAGGTTACGAGCAGTACTTC
CASSQSGGYEQYF
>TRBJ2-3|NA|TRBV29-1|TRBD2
TGCAGCGTTGAAGGACTAGCCTCTCTTACAGATACGCAGTATTTT
CSVEGLASLTDTQYF
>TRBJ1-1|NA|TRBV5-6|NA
TGTGCCAGCAGAAGCGAGGGTTTGAACACTGAAGCTTTCTTT
CASRSEGLNTEAFF
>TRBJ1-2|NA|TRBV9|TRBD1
TGTGCCAGCAGCGTAGGACGGGACAGGGGCTATGGCTACACCTTC
CASSVGRDRGYGYTF
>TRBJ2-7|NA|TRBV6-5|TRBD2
TGTGCCAGCTCTCTCGGCACTAGCGGGGGTTACGAGCAGTACTTC
CASSLGTSGGYEQYF